A selection of T cell receptor beta chains follows, all from one sample in a study of CD8 T cells in Susac syndrome. One entry per CDR3 protein results from TCRdb running MiXCR on the immunoSEQ multiplex PCR reads. The data show about 82,000 distinct CDR3 sequences, with 96% seen just once and 0.62% held by the top ten. Material: CD8+ T cells from PBMCs. All receptors derive from a human donor with Susac syndrome. The CDR3 runs from the conserved cysteine through the conserved F or W. The order of the fields is V gene, J gene, clone size, D gene, CDR3 protein, CDR3 DNA. D genes are given only for firm matches. A clone size is listed for some rows: how often the clone was seen (once, few, many), or a class if it is expanded.

>TRBV11-2|TRBJ2-1|-|TRBD2
CASSLAGGNNEQFF
TGTGCCAGCAGCTTAGCGGGGGGAAACAATGAGCAGTTCTTC
>TRBV5-1|TRBJ1-2|-|-
CASSPGATRNYGYTF
TGCGCCAGCAGCCCAGGGGCGACGCGGAACTATGGCTACACCTTC
>TRBV19|TRBJ1-1|-|TRBD1
CASSRQGILFAFF
TGTGCCAGTAGTCGACAGGGGATCCTTTTCGCTTTCTTT
>TRBV12-3/TRBV12-4|TRBJ2-7|-|-
CASSLSGRSYEQYF
TGTGCCAGCAGTTTGAGCGGACGCTCCTACGAGCAGTACTTC
>TRBV5-1|TRBJ2-7|-|TRBD1
CASSEDRMRYEQYF
TGCGCCAGCAGCGAGGACAGGATGAGGTACGAGCAGTACTTC
>TRBV5-6|TRBJ2-1|-|-
CASSLGGDPGDEQFF
TGTGCCAGCAGCTTGGGGGGTGACCCTGGGGATGAGCAGTTCTTC
>TRBV20-1|TRBJ2-7|once|-
CSALIGAQATYEQYF
TGCAGTGCCCTAATCGGAGCACAGGCTACCTACGAGCAGTACTTC
>TRBV20-1|TRBJ1-1|-|TRBD1
CSARETGSEAFF
TGCAGTGCTAGGGAGACAGGGAGCGAAGCTTTCTTT
>TRBV20-1|TRBJ2-1|once|-
CSASLTRDEQFF
TGCAGTGCTAGTCTGACGAGGGATGAGCAGTTCTTC
>TRBV2|TRBJ1-1|-|-
CASSEQGISMNTEAFF
TGTGCCAGCAGTGAACAGGGCATTAGCATGAACACTGAAGCTTTCTTT
>TRBV7-3|TRBJ2-3|-|-
CASSLEGSSTDTQYF
TGTGCCAGCAGCTTAGAGGGAAGTAGCACAGATACGCAGTATTTT
>TRBV2|TRBJ2-5|-|-
CASSDIRLLDDQYF
TGTGCCAGCAGTGATATACGGCTTTTGGACGACCAGTACTTC
>TRBV6-6|TRBJ1-2|-|-
CASSFEVIYGYTF
TGTGCCAGCAGTTTTGAGGTTATCTATGGCTACACCTTC